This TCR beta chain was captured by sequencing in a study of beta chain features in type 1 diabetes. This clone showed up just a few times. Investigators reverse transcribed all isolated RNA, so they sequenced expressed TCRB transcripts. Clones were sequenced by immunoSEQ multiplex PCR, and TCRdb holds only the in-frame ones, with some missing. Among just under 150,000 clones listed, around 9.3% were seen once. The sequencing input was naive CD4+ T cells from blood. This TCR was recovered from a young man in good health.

CDR3 residues: CASSSGQGAGNEQFF. In nucleotides, the CDR3 is TGCGCCAGCAGCTCAGGACAGGGGGCAGGGAATGAGCAGTTCTTC. The V and J genes are TRBV5-1 and TRBJ2-1, with 11 bases fitting TRBD1. There are 15 residues in the CDR3. The V gene end was trimmed by 3 bases and the J gene end by 7 bases; junction bases not matched to a gene: 6. Germline assignment: CDR1 SGHRS and CDR2 YFSETQ.